The next 2 T cell receptor beta chains were all read from a single sample in a study of blood T cell repertoires in COVID-19. Data came from immunoSEQ multiplex PCR; TCRdb stores just in-frame clones and leaves some out. The data show a few hundred thousand clones, 70% to 90% seen once. The material sequenced was PBMCs or T cells enriched from blood (not recorded which). These receptors all come from a woman between 45 and 60 years old who had recovered from COVID-19.

The chain employs TRBV23-1 and TRBJ2-7, with 8 positions matching TRBD1. TRBV23-1 is annotated as an ORF whose role is uncertain. The CDR3 sequence is 14 residues long. With 4 bases clipped from V and 2 bases from J, the junction kept 4 bases outside the gene matches. CDR3 in DNA: TGCGCCAGCAGTCCAAGGACAGGGCCCTACGAGCAGTACTTC. This encodes CASSPRTGPYEQYF.

This rearrangement joins TRBV18 to TRBJ2-1; 9 nucleotides agree with TRBD2. With V trimmed by 2 bases and J by 6 bases, 11 bases remained unmatched. Germline CDR1 reads KGHSH; CDR2 reads LQKENI. The CDR3 sequence is 17 residues long. The CDR3 sequence is CASSPNLAGLQGNEQFF. The CDR3 DNA reads as TGTGCCAGCTCACCAAACCTAGCGGGACTTCAGGGCAATGAGCAGTTCTTC.